This TCR beta chain was sequenced for a study of regulatory T cells in long-lasting Graves disease. The wider study: Graves' disease counted as persistent after over 5 years of antithyroid drugs with positive TSH receptor antibodies. Study results and limitations: Persistent Graves' patients showed less TCR diversity than newly diagnosed patients showed. Patients with persistent disease showed a bias toward TRBV28, TRBJ1-2 and TRBJ2-5.

This clonotype showed up many times. Its antigen is unidentified. The time point here: persistent/refractory GD, antithyroid drugs over 5 years with positive TRAb. After RNA was extracted from PBMCs, the TCR library was made from it. EDTA tubes were used for drawing 8.5 to 9.5 milliliters of peripheral blood. V lost 0 bases, J lost 7 bases, and 3 bases stayed unmatched. The CDR3 sequence is 13 residues long. Germline V lookup: CDR1 SGHAT, CDR2 FQNNGV. Building the TCR beta libraries relied on iRepertoire HTBI primers, and CDR3 regions underwent Arm-PCR. TCRdb reprocessed the multiplex PCR reads via MiXCR and lists one record per CDR3 protein. Of around 450,000 distinct CDR3 sequences listed, roughly 21% are singletons.

The source material was peripheral blood mononuclear cells (PBMCs), sampled when the disease was refractory, from a patient treated with antithyroid drugs. This sequence was found in a female donor with Graves disease. The chain has TRBV11-2 and TRBJ2-7, with TRBD2 matching 7 bases. The CDR3 sequence is CASSLEPGGEQYF. CDR3 nucleotides: TGTGCCAGCAGCTTAGAACCGGGAGGAGAGCAGTACTTC.